The 26 T cell receptor beta chains below were found in one sample sequenced in a study of T cell repertoires in cytomegalovirus infection. MiXCR, applied by TCRdb to the reads, yields one record per CDR3 protein. The sample shows approximately 160,000 distinct CDR3 sequences, over 15% of them seen only once. Sequencing was done on a sample of CD8+ T cells from PBMCs. Receptor source: a human donor in good health (CMV status not recorded). Some clones in this sample may be carry-over from other donors' samples.

This clonotype was counted a few times. This rearrangement joins TRBV7-8 to TRBJ2-5, with TRBD1 matching over 7 bases. Trimming at V came to 4 bases and at J to 4 bases, leaving 15 bases not matched to a gene. The CDR3 sequence is 17 residues long. CDR1 is SGHVS and CDR2 is FQNEAQ in the germline V gene. CDR3 nucleotide sequence: TGTGCCAGCAGCTCAGGTCCGAGGGGGCTCAACGGAGAGACCCAGTACTTC. Protein sequence: CASSSGPRGLNGETQYF.

This clonotype has more than one count but fewer than ten. V usage is TRBV27 and J usage is TRBJ2-1; D unresolved. Germline V CDR1 and CDR2: MNHEY, SMNVEV (reference sequence). This CDR3 is built from 14 residues. Trimming stripped 2 bases from V and 4 bases from J, with 9 bases between. CDR3 sequence (DNA): TGTGCCAGCAGTTTAAGGGCAGCGTACAATGAGCAGTTCTTC. It encodes CASSLRAAYNEQFF.

This rearrangement joins TRBV7-2 to TRBJ2-7; D is unresolved. Germline V lookup: CDR1 SGHTA, CDR2 FQGNSA. The CDR3 loop spans 12 amino acids. V was clipped by 7 bases and J by 3 bases, with 10 bases between them. The CDR3 protein is CASTSGDYEQYF. The CDR3 DNA reads as TGTGCCAGCACATCCGGTGACTACGAGCAGTACTTC.

This clonotype showed up just a few times. The chain recombines TRBV7-9 with TRBJ1-1; TRBD1 might be the D (6 bases). This CDR3 is 13 amino acids long. V dropped 2 bases and J dropped 6 bases, with 10 bases sitting between them. CDR1 and CDR2 (germline): SEHNR, FQNEAQ (reference sequence). CDR3 nucleotides: TGTGCCAGCAGCTTACCAGGGGAAGCTGAAGCTTTCTTT. Its protein is CASSLPGEAEAFF.

The chain is built from TRBV7-8 and TRBJ1-3; 7 nucleotides line up with TRBD1. The CDR3 has 14 amino acids. The germline V gene encodes CDR1 SGHVS and CDR2 FQNEAQ. The trim removed 5 bases at V and 7 bases at J, leaving 8 bases unmatched. The CDR3 DNA follows: TGTGCCAGCAGCCCCGACAGGGCCGGGAACACCATATATTTT. This codes for CASSPDRAGNTIYF.

This clonotype was seen more than once but under ten times. The chain recombines TRBV12-3 or TRBV12-4 with TRBJ2-7, with D hard to call. The CDR3 extends over 12 amino acids. V was shortened by 6 bases and J by 6 bases, with 12 bases between the two germline ends. The CDR3 nucleotides read TGTGCCAGCAGCCTACCCGGCCGCGAGCAGTACTTC. Protein product: CASSLPGREQYF.

DNA for the CDR3: TGCGCCAGCAGCCAAGGGACTAGTGCTTGGGAGCAGTACTTC. As protein: CASSQGTSAWEQYF. The chain recombines TRBV4-3 with TRBJ2-7; 7 nucleotides align to TRBD2. The CDR3 contains 14 residues. The ends lost 1 base at V and 7 bases at J; junction bases unmatched: 7. Germline V gene sequence: CDR1 LGHNA, CDR2 YSLEER.

This chain connects TRBV14 to TRBJ1-1; no firm D call. This CDR3 comprises 15 residues. Germline V CDR1 and CDR2: SGHDN, FVKESK. The V and J ends lost 1 base and 5 bases respectively, with 14 bases between them. CDR3 amino acids: CASSQGGSLRTEAFF. The CDR3 nucleotides read TGTGCCAGCAGCCAAGGCGGGTCCCTTCGGACTGAAGCTTTCTTT.

This clonotype has at least ten counts. The CDR3 protein is CASSLFGIYTEAFF. The CDR3 DNA reads TGTGCCAGCAGCTTATTCGGGATTTACACTGAAGCTTTCTTT. The chain recombines TRBV7-8 with TRBJ1-1; the D is unclear. CDR1 and CDR2 (germline): SGHVS, FQNEAQ. The CDR3 spans 14 residues. Trimming stripped 2 bases from V and 3 bases from J, with 10 bases between.

V and J are TRBV24-1 and TRBJ2-3; perhaps TRBD2 as D (5 bases). Germline V gives CDR1 KGHDR, CDR2 SFDVKD. V shed 2 bases and J shed 6 bases, with 20 bases lying between them. CDR3 length: 17 residues. CDR3 protein: CATSDSSWEIIGDTQYF. In nucleotides, the CDR3 is TGTGCCACCAGTGATTCGTCCTGGGAGATCATCGGGGATACGCAGTATTTT.

In this sample, this clonotype turned up a few times. The V gene is TRBV7-6, the J gene TRBJ2-2; D tentatively fits TRBD1 or TRBD2 (5 bases each). This CDR3 comprises 14 residues. Germline CDR1 SGHVS, CDR2 FNYEAQ. V lost 5 bases and J lost 2, with 9 bases in between. DNA for the CDR3: TGTGCCAGCAGCCGGGACCTAAACACCGGGGAGCTGTTTTTT. It is translated as CASSRDLNTGELFF.

The chain is built from TRBV12-3 or TRBV12-4 and TRBJ2-1; TRBD1 matches at 10 bases. This CDR3 has 19 amino acids. The ends lost 7 bases at V and 2 bases at J; junction bases unmatched: 17. The chain's CDR3 is CASKGIGQGVYRTYNEQFF. CDR3 DNA: TGTGCCAGCAAGGGTATTGGACAGGGGGTATACAGAACCTACAATGAGCAGTTCTTC.

In this sample, this clonotype turned up a few times. DNA for the CDR3: TGCAGCGCTGCCTCTAAGGACCACGAGCAGTACTTC. It specifies CSAASKDHEQYF. V gene TRBV29-1 combines with J gene TRBJ2-7; D gene ambiguous. Per the germline V gene, CDR1 is SQVTM and CDR2 is ANQGSEA. This CDR3 has 12 residues. V shed 7 bases and J shed 5 bases, with 15 bases lying between them.

The gene calls are TRBV19 and TRBJ1-1; the match to TRBD1 covers 7 bases. The CDR3 covers 13 residues. Germline CDR1 is LNHDA and CDR2 is SQIVND (reference sequence). V lost 6 bases and J lost 5; bases outside the gene matches: 6. The CDR3 DNA is TGTGCCAGTAGGACAGGGACGGGGACTGAAGCTTTCTTT. Its translation: CASRTGTGTEAFF.

Note on this clonotype: Sequence at one end of the junction differs from germline and may be a read error. The V and J genes are TRBV7-3 and TRBJ2-5; the D is unclear. This CDR3 contains 11 residues. The germline V gene encodes CDR1 SGHTA and CDR2 FQGTGA. CDR3: CANSLPQTQYF. The CDR3, as DNA: TGTGCCAACAGCTTGCCCCAGACCCAGTACTTC.

This clonotype was counted many times. CDR3 sequence: CASSPTGGRKRNEQFF. The CDR3 bases are TGTGCCAGCAGCCCGACGGGGGGAAGGAAGAGAAATGAGCAGTTCTTC. The V gene is TRBV14, the J gene TRBJ2-1; TRBD2 agrees at 7 bases. The ends lost 4 bases at V and 7 bases at J; junction bases unmatched: 13. Germline-derived CDR1 and CDR2 are SGHDN and FVKESK. This CDR3 has 16 residues. The full variable domain, completed using reference TRBV14 and TRBJ2-1, is EAGVTQFPSHSVIEKGQTVTLRCDPISGHDNLYWYRRVMGKEIKFLLHFVKESKQDESGMPNNRFLAERTGGTYSTLKVQPAELEDSGVYFCASSPTGGRKRNEQFFGPGTRLTVL.

This clonotype was recorded only once. This rearrangement joins TRBV28 to TRBJ2-2; 13 bases agree with TRBD2. In germline, CDR1 is MDHEN, CDR2 SYDVKM. The V and J ends lost 3 bases and 4 bases, in that order; junction bases with no gene match: 2. This CDR3 spans 16 amino acids. As DNA, the CDR3 is TGTGCCAGCAGTTTCAGGACTAGCGGGAGCACCGGGGAGCTGTTTTTT. Amino acids: CASSFRTSGSTGELFF.

The rearrangement links TRBV12-3 or TRBV12-4 to TRBJ1-5; D ambiguous. Trimming cost V 5 bases and J 5 bases, with 7 bases left between them. This CDR3 is 12 amino acids long. The CDR3 bases are TGTGCCAGCAGTGCGAGCGATCAGCCCCAGCATTTT. Translating it yields CASSASDQPQHF.

In this sample, this clonotype turned up a few times. The chain couples TRBV6-2 or TRBV6-3 to TRBJ2-7; tentative D call: TRBD1 (6 bases). The CDR3 contains 14 residues. Germline CDR1 MNHEY, CDR2 SVGEGT. V lost 0 bases, J lost 2 bases, and 8 bases lay in between. The chain's CDR3 is CASSYSDSTYEQYF. The DNA of the CDR3 is TGTGCCAGCAGTTACTCGGACAGCACCTACGAGCAGTACTTC.

The V and J genes are TRBV7-2 and TRBJ1-4; D may be TRBD1 (5 bases). Germline CDR1 is SGHTA and CDR2 is FQGNSA. The CDR3 length is 15 residues. The V end was cut by 5 bases, the J end by 5 bases, with 15 bases between. The CDR3 loop reads CASSPQETRNEKLFF. DNA of the CDR3: TGTGCCAGCAGCCCACAGGAAACCCGAAATGAAAAACTGTTTTTT.

In its sample, this clonotype was seen many times. The J gene is TRBJ1-5, the V gene TRBV12-3 or TRBV12-4; D ambiguous. V lost 6 bases and J 3 bases, leaving 12 bases between the germline ends. The CDR3 is 14 amino acids. This CDR3 reads CASSPGGLNQPQHF. For the CDR3, the DNA is TGTGCCAGCAGCCCGGGAGGGCTCAATCAGCCCCAGCATTTT.

The chain couples TRBV7-2 to TRBJ1-1; D uncertain. The V end lost 1 base, the J end lost 1 base, and 7 bases lay between the germline ends. CDR3 length: 14 residues. Germline lookup yields CDR1 SGHTA and CDR2 FQGNSA. CDR3 DNA: TGTGCCAGCAGCTTAGTGTTAGGGAACACTGAAGCTTTCTTT. It encodes CASSLVLGNTEAFF.

This clonotype has more than one count but fewer than ten. This rearrangement joins TRBV10-3 to TRBJ1-1; 8 bases are shared with TRBD1. Germline V CDR1 and CDR2: ENHRY, SYGVKD. The V segment lost 4 bases and the J segment 4 bases; nucleotides outside the gene matches: 8. The CDR3 runs 15 residues. CDR3 sequence (DNA): TGTGCCATCAGTGTTTCAGGGGGCTGGCCCACTGAAGCTTTCTTT. Its protein is CAISVSGGWPTEAFF.

This clonotype appeared a few times. V is TRBV6-2 or TRBV6-3 and J is TRBJ2-5; no firm D call. There are 16 residues in the CDR3. The V end lost 0 bases, the J end lost 1 base, and 12 bases lay between the germline ends. Per the germline V gene, CDR1 is MNHEY and CDR2 is SVGEGT. In nucleotides, the CDR3 is TGTGCCAGCAGTTACTCGAGGCAACTACTCCAAGAGACCCAGTACTTC. Its translation is CASSYSRQLLQETQYF.

This clonotype has only a few counts. This rearrangement joins TRBV7-9 to TRBJ2-7, with D uncertain. The germline gives CDR1 SEHNR, CDR2 FQNEAQ (reference sequence). Trimming left V 4 bases short and J 1 base short, with 8 bases between. The length of the CDR3 is 13 residues. CDR3: CASSSTDSYEQYF. DNA of the CDR3: TGTGCCAGCAGCTCCACTGATTCCTACGAGCAGTACTTC.

The rearrangement joins TRBV6-5 to TRBJ2-2, with 13 bases lining up with TRBD2. The CDR3 spans 16 residues. Per germline, CDR1 MNHEY and CDR2 SVGAGI. J lost 6 bases, V lost 4 bases, and 5 bases had no gene match. The CDR3 coding sequence is TGTGCCAGCAGTTGGTGGACTAGCGGGAGCCCCGGGGAGCTGTTTTTT. This translates into CASSWWTSGSPGELFF.